These 27 T cell receptor beta chains originate from one sample sequenced in a study of cytomegalovirus exposure and HLA in healthy donors. Amplification used 60 Vbeta primers and 13 Jbeta primers. Sequencing used immunoSEQ multiplex PCR; TCRdb keeps in-frame clones, though not all of them. The table has around 99,000 clones, 60% to 85% seen once. The sequenced material came from PBMCs. Receptor source: a man aged 50-59 years in good health and CMV-seropositive.

The V gene is TRBV7-2, the J gene TRBJ1-1; the D is unclear. The CDR3 totals 12 residues. From germline, CDR1 is SGHTA and CDR2 FQGNSA. Deletions cut 3 bases from V and 0 bases from J, with 2 bases between. The CDR3 DNA is TGTGCCAGCAGCTTTATGAACACTGAAGCTTTCTTT. As protein: CASSFMNTEAFF.

The chain combines TRBV7-6 with TRBJ2-3; D possibly corresponds to TRBD1 (6 bases). CDR1 SGHVS and CDR2 FNYEAQ come from the germline V gene. This CDR3 region has 14 residues. Trimming took off 3 bases at V and 2 bases at J, with 9 bases between the two ends. CDR3: CASSFTGYTDTQYF. The CDR3 nucleotides are TGTGCCAGCAGCTTTACAGGGTACACAGATACGCAGTATTTT.

The chain combines TRBV13 with TRBJ1-1; TRBD1 might be the D (6 bases). The CDR3 contains 15 residues. Trimming removed 3 bases from V and 3 bases from J, with 14 bases in between. Germline V lookup: CDR1 PRHDT, CDR2 FYEKMQ (reference sequence). The CDR3 here is CASSFIGGKDTEAFF. The CDR3 DNA sequence: TGTGCCAGCAGCTTCATAGGGGGAAAGGACACTGAAGCTTTCTTT.

This clone was picked up one time. The V call is TRBV15, the J call TRBJ1-2; 9 nucleotides line up with TRBD1. The CDR3 consists of 15 residues. The germline V gene has CDR1 LNHNV and CDR2 YYDKDF (reference sequence). V shed 2 bases, J shed 7 bases, and the junction held 8 bases outside the gene matches. Here the CDR3 DNA reads TGTGCCACCAGCAGACCGGGACAGGGAGTAAGTGGCTACACCTTC. Translated: CATSRPGQGVSGYTF.

This chain joins TRBV7-2 and TRBJ1-5; TRBD1 agrees at 8 bases. Germline assignment: CDR1 SGHTA and CDR2 FQGNSA. The CDR3 runs 14 residues. V was clipped by 5 bases and J by 6 bases; unmatched bases: 6. CDR3 sequence reads: CASSRTGLAQPQHF. CDR3 coding DNA: TGTGCCAGCAGCCGGACAGGGCTAGCTCAGCCCCAGCATTTT.

The chain joins TRBV19 to TRBJ1-3; no reliable D call. This CDR3 is 13 amino acids long. Trimming cost V 6 bases and J 3 bases, with 9 bases left between them. Germline lookup yields CDR1 LNHDA and CDR2 SQIVND (reference sequence). Here the CDR3 DNA reads TGTGCCAGTAGATTGTACAGTGGAAACACCATATATTTT. Translated, it gives CASRLYSGNTIYF.

On this clone itself: A read error may produce the germline difference seen at one junction end. The rearrangement uses TRBV4-3 and TRBJ1-2; no clear D. Germline V CDR1 and CDR2: LGHNA, YSLEER. This CDR3 has 19 residues. This CDR3 reads CASSQGGGVGLAGGYGYPF. In nucleotides, the CDR3 is TGCGCCAGCAGCCAAGGGGGTGGGGTGGGCCTGGCGGGAGGTTATGGCTACCCCTTC.

The CDR3 here is CASSQDRVGNSPLHF. Written as DNA, the CDR3 is TGCGCCAGCAGCCAAGACAGGGTGGGAAATTCACCCCTCCACTTT. This chain joins TRBV4-3 and TRBJ1-6; D might be TRBD1 (5 bases). V lost 0 bases and J 7 bases, leaving 10 bases between the germline ends. Germline V lookup: CDR1 LGHNA, CDR2 YSLEER. The CDR3 has 15 amino acids.

The rearrangement uses TRBV2 and TRBJ2-2, with 10 bases aligning to TRBD2. Germline assignment: CDR1 SNHLY and CDR2 FYNNEI. The CDR3 covers 14 residues. V lost 8 bases and J lost 6; bases outside the gene matches: 6. The CDR3 DNA sequence: TGTGCCAGCCGAGTAGCGGGGGGCCCCGGGGAGCTGTTTTTT. Protein product: CASRVAGGPGELFF.

V usage is TRBV28 and J usage is TRBJ1-2, with 8 bases that match TRBD1. Germline CDR1 reads MDHEN; CDR2 reads SYDVKM. This CDR3 contains 16 residues. V lost 4 bases to trimming and J lost 4 bases; unmatched junction nucleotides: 11. CDR3 region: CASSSPRSRGLYGYTF. In nucleotides, the CDR3 is TGTGCCAGCAGTTCACCCCGGAGCAGGGGGCTCTATGGCTACACCTTC.

The V and J genes are TRBV4-2 and TRBJ1-1; 7 bases fit TRBD1. In germline, CDR1 is LGHNA, CDR2 YNFKEQ. V lost 1 base, J lost 4 bases, and 15 bases stayed unmatched. The CDR3 contains 18 residues. The CDR3 DNA reads as TGTGCCAGCAGCCAAGTCTCTAGGGGGCCCGAACAGTTCACTGAAGCTTTCTTT. It translates to CASSQVSRGPEQFTEAFF.

This chain uses TRBV7-2 with TRBJ2-7, with 11 bases that match TRBD1. The CDR3 loop spans 15 amino acids. V lost 5 bases to trimming and J lost 6 bases; unmatched junction nucleotides: 9. The V gene's germline CDR1 is SGHTA and CDR2 FQGNSA. Here the CDR3 reads CASSVSGTGGGEQYF. CDR3 nucleotide sequence: TGTGCCAGCAGCGTCTCCGGGACAGGGGGAGGCGAGCAGTACTTC.

The CDR3 DNA reads as TGTGCCAGCAGCCTACTAGCGAGGGTGCGAGAGACCCAGTACTTC. It specifies CASSLLARVRETQYF. This chain joins TRBV7-8 and TRBJ2-5; 7 bases agree with TRBD2. This CDR3 is built from 15 residues. V was clipped by 5 bases and J by 4 bases; unmatched bases: 10. The germline V gene encodes CDR1 SGHVS and CDR2 FQNEAQ.

The V call is TRBV7-6, the J call TRBJ1-1; 8 nucleotides agree with TRBD1. V shed 5 bases and J 4 bases; nucleotides not matched to a gene: 9. CDR1 is SGHVS, CDR2 FNYEAQ, per germline. The CDR3 sequence is 15 residues long. CDR3 sequence reads: CASSPTGGAVTEAFF. The CDR3 nucleotides read TGTGCCAGCAGCCCAACAGGGGGGGCCGTCACTGAAGCTTTCTTT.

The chain employs TRBV7-2 and TRBJ2-1; 10 nucleotides line up with TRBD1. V lost 8 bases, J lost 4 bases, and 11 bases stayed unmatched. The length of the CDR3 is 16 residues. The germline gives CDR1 SGHTA, CDR2 FQGNSA. The CDR3 DNA is TGTGCCAGCGGGGACAGGGGAACAGCCCCGTACAATGAGCAGTTCTTC. Translated, it gives CASGDRGTAPYNEQFF. Full variable domain (outside the CDR3, taken from reference TRBV7-2 and TRBJ2-1): GAGVSQSPSNKVTEKGKDVELRCDPISGHTALYWYRQSLGQGLEFLIYFQGNSAPDKSGLPSDRFSAERTGGSVSTLTIQRTQQEDSAVYLCASGDRGTAPYNEQFFGPGTRLTVL.

This clone appeared a few times. The germline gene is not matched at one end of the junction; a read error may be the cause. This CDR3 is also generated by other DNA sequences in the sample. V and J are TRBV9 and TRBJ1-5; 8 bases fit TRBD1. Germline V gives CDR1 SGDLS, CDR2 YYNGEE. The CDR3 consists of 14 residues. CDR3 sequence reads: CASSFTGGGQPQNF. DNA of the CDR3: TGTGCCAGCAGCTTTACAGGGGGTGGTCAGCCCCAGAATTTT.

The chain couples TRBV7-2 to TRBJ2-5, with 9 bases lining up with TRBD1. The DNA end is more similar to TRBJ2-7, so the J call may be wrong. The CDR3 covers 15 residues. Germline loops: CDR1 SGHTA, CDR2 FQGNSA. This chain's CDR3 is CASSARGQGAYEQYF. CDR3 DNA sequence: TGTGCCAGCAGCGCCCGGGGACAGGGTGCCTACGAGCAGTACTTC.

The V gene is TRBV4-1, the J gene TRBJ2-5; 7 bases match TRBD1. CDR3 length: 17 residues. The J segment lost 0 bases and the V segment lost 4 bases, leaving 11 bases of the junction unmatched. Germline assignment: CDR1 MGHRA and CDR2 YSYEKL. The CDR3: CASSRGVRGPNQETQYF. The CDR3 nucleotides are TGCGCCAGCAGCCGAGGCGTTAGGGGGCCCAACCAAGAGACCCAGTACTTC.

The genes are TRBV6-1 and TRBJ1-4, with 9 bases lining up with TRBD1. There are 14 residues in the CDR3. Germline lookup yields CDR1 MNHNS and CDR2 SASEGT. The junction had 5 bases not matched to a gene; V was cut back by 7 bases and J by 5 bases. The CDR3 DNA sequence: TGTGCCAGCACCGAGGACAGGGGAAATGAAAAACTGTTTTTT. This codes for CASTEDRGNEKLFF.

The chain recombines TRBV28 with TRBJ2-7; 8 nucleotides align to TRBD1. The CDR3 has 15 residues. The V segment lost 6 bases and the J segment 3 bases; nucleotides outside the gene matches: 10. Germline CDR1 and CDR2: MDHEN and SYDVKM. The CDR3 spells CASRYAGTGDYEQYF. Here the CDR3 DNA reads TGTGCCAGCAGATACGCCGGGACAGGTGACTACGAGCAGTACTTC.

The chain is built from TRBV7-9 and TRBJ2-3; D is unclear. The V end lost 0 bases, the J end lost 4 bases, and 11 bases lay between the germline ends. The CDR3 spans 15 residues. Germline CDR1 SEHNR, CDR2 FQNEAQ (reference sequence). The CDR3: CASSLAGNVADTQYF. CDR3 sequence (DNA): TGTGCCAGCAGCTTAGCGGGCAATGTCGCAGATACGCAGTATTTT.

The chain carries TRBV5-1 and TRBJ2-6; D may be TRBD1 (5 bases). Trimming pared 4 bases from V and 0 bases from J, leaving 11 bases between. Germline CDR1 is SGHRS and CDR2 is YFSETQ. The CDR3 consists of 16 residues. In nucleotides, the CDR3 is TGCGCCAGCAGCCAGGGTTATCACTCTGGGGCCAACGTCCTGACTTTC. Protein: CASSQGYHSGANVLTF.

The rearrangement joins TRBV5-6 to TRBJ1-2; D not resolved. The CDR3 runs 15 residues. Trimming took off 3 bases at V and 2 bases at J, with 14 bases between the two ends. Germline V lookup: CDR1 SGHDT, CDR2 YYEEEE. CDR3 sequence reads: CASSSPPEENYGYTF. CDR3 nucleotide sequence: TGTGCCAGCAGCTCGCCCCCCGAGGAGAACTATGGCTACACCTTC.

The chain carries TRBV6-5 and TRBJ2-5; a possible D gene is TRBD2 (5 bases). CDR3 length: 14 amino acids. Germline V gene lookup returns CDR1 MNHEY and CDR2 SVGAGI. The V end lost 8 bases, the J end lost 4 bases, and 17 bases lay between the germline ends. In DNA form, the CDR3 reads TGTGCCAGCGGACGACTAAGCTTAACAGAGACCCAGTACTTC. Amino acids: CASGRLSLTETQYF.

As to this clone: Compared with germline, one end of the junction differs, possibly owing to a read error. V is TRBV7-9 and J is TRBJ1-3; 7 positions agree with TRBD1. CDR1 is SEHNR, CDR2 FQNEAQ, per germline (reference sequence). The CDR3 sequence is 16 residues long. Here the CDR3 DNA reads TGTTCCAGCAGCTTAAAACGGGACAGAAGTTTTAACACCATATATTTT. It is translated as CSSSLKRDRSFNTIYF.

This clone was detected only once. The J gene is TRBJ1-1, the V gene TRBV28; D uncertain. The V and J ends lost 2 bases and 4 bases respectively, with 14 bases between them. CDR3 size: 15 residues. CDR1 and CDR2 (germline): MDHEN, SYDVKM. CDR3 nucleotides: TGTGCCAGCAGTTTACATCCGGGAGGAGGCACTGAAGCTTTCTTT. Translation gives CASSLHPGGGTEAFF. Using reference TRBV28 and TRBJ1-1 for the parts outside the CDR3, the full variable domain is DVKVTQSSRYLVKRTGEKVFLECVQDMDHENMFWYRQDPGLGLRLIYFSYDVKMKEKGDIPEGYSVSREKKERFSLILESASTNQTSMYLCASSLHPGGGTEAFFGQGTRLTVV.

The chain is built from TRBV19 and TRBJ2-4; D is perhaps TRBD1 (5 bases). V was clipped by 3 bases and J by 6 bases, with 6 bases between them. The CDR3 spans 12 residues. Germline CDR1 LNHDA, CDR2 SQIVND (reference sequence). CDR3 sequence reads: CASSIQGNIQYF. CDR3 bases: TGTGCCAGTAGTATCCAGGGAAACATTCAGTACTTC.